The 31 T cell receptor beta chains below come from one sample, sequenced in a study of CD4 T cells in relation to SARS-CoV-2 and coronaviruses (TCRdb year 2021). To prepare the library, the immunoSEQ multiplex PCR assay was applied. The clones in this table, taken by TCRdb from immuneACCESS, are in-frame only. Not every clone is retained; where verified, under half of the shortfall comes from an unresolved V gene, and the cause of the rest is unknown. The sample records 30,000 to 45,000 clones, 70% to 90% of which are singletons. About a tenth of the sample is taken by the ten largest. Sequenced sample: memory CD4+ T cells from PBMCs. The cell subset or site label corresponds to: memory (non-naive) CD4+ T cells. These receptors came from an adult with COVID-19.

This chain uses TRBV6-1 with TRBJ1-1; no clear D gene. Germline CDR1 MNHNS, CDR2 SASEGT. The CDR3 covers 12 residues. Trimming shortened V by 6 bases and J by 0 bases, and 5 bases separated the two germline ends. In DNA form, the CDR3 reads TGTGCCAGCAGCCCCTTGAACACTGAAGCTTTCTTT. Translation gives CASSPLNTEAFF.

The chain employs TRBV18 and TRBJ1-5; D is ambiguous. V was trimmed by 0 bases and J by 2 bases, leaving 8 bases between them. The CDR3 consists of 15 residues. Germline V lookup: CDR1 KGHSH, CDR2 LQKENI. CDR3 residues: CASSPPFQGNQPQHF. The CDR3 nucleotides are TGTGCCAGCTCACCACCCTTCCAGGGCAATCAGCCCCAGCATTTT.

V gene TRBV18 combines with J gene TRBJ1-1; maybe TRBD1 (6 bases). Per the germline V gene, CDR1 is KGHSH and CDR2 is LQKENI. The CDR3 consists of 19 residues. V was pared by 3 bases and J by 0 bases, with 23 bases between. This chain's CDR3 is CASSPLGQSGRGMNTEAFF. In DNA form, the CDR3 reads TGTGCCAGCTCACCCCTAGGACAGTCGGGGCGAGGCATGAACACTGAAGCTTTCTTT.

V is TRBV19 and J is TRBJ1-5; 10 positions match TRBD1. Germline V gives CDR1 LNHDA, CDR2 SQIVND (reference sequence). The CDR3 has 15 residues. V shed 4 bases, J shed 6 bases, and the junction held 6 bases outside the gene matches. The CDR3 reads CASSTQGQGIQPQHF. CDR3 DNA: TGTGCCAGTAGTACCCAGGGACAGGGGATTCAGCCCCAGCATTTT.

V gene TRBV4-1 combines with J gene TRBJ1-5, with 9 bases that match TRBD1. This CDR3 has 16 residues. Trimming removed 0 bases from V and 4 bases from J; junction bases left unmatched: 4. Germline CDR1 reads MGHRA; CDR2 reads YSYEKL. This CDR3 is CASSQDTDRGNQPQHF. Here the CDR3 DNA reads TGCGCCAGCAGCCAAGATACGGACAGGGGAAATCAGCCCCAGCATTTT.

CDR3 DNA: TGCGCCAGCAGCCAAGGGTCTGGGCAGGGGGGGACAGCTAATGAAAAACTGTTTTTT. Translation gives CASSQGSGQGGTANEKLFF. V is TRBV4-1 and J is TRBJ1-4, with 7 bases identical to TRBD1. The CDR3 extends over 19 amino acids. The V segment lost 1 base and the J segment 3 bases; nucleotides outside the gene matches: 14. Germline V CDR1 and CDR2: MGHRA, YSYEKL.

For the CDR3, the DNA is TGTGCCAGTAGTGCGACTAGCGGGGGGGGCCTCAGGTTCACAGATACGCAGTATTTT. Its translation is CASSATSGGGLRFTDTQYF. The genes are TRBV19 and TRBJ2-3; the match to TRBD2 covers 14 bases. Germline lookup yields CDR1 LNHDA and CDR2 SQIVND (reference sequence). Unmatched junction bases numbered 12, after V lost 5 bases and J lost 2 bases. This CDR3 comprises 19 residues.

J is TRBJ1-4 and V is TRBV11-3; a weak D match, TRBD1 (5 bases). This CDR3 contains 13 residues. V dropped 6 bases and J dropped 8 bases, with 13 bases sitting between them. CDR1 and CDR2 (germline): SGHNT, YENEEA. The CDR3 sequence: CASRGREREKLFF. CDR3 nucleotide sequence: TGTGCCAGCAGAGGCAGGGAGAGGGAAAAACTGTTTTTT.

This clone showed up just a few times. The CDR3 region is CASSSRQGRENTEAFF. The CDR3 bases are TGTGCCAGCAGCTCCCGACAGGGACGAGAAAACACTGAAGCTTTCTTT. The chain couples TRBV7-9 to TRBJ1-1; 7 nucleotides line up with TRBD1. J gave up 2 bases and V 4 bases, and 10 bases lay outside the gene matches. The CDR3 contains 16 residues. CDR1 and CDR2 (germline): SEHNR, FQNEAQ (reference sequence). Full variable domain (rest looked up from reference TRBV7-9 and TRBJ1-1): DTGVSQNPRHKITKRGQNVTFRCDPISEHNRLYWYRQTLGQGPEFLTYFQNEAQLEKSRLLSDRFSAERPKGSFSTLEIQRTEQGDSAMYLCASSSRQGRENTEAFFGQGTRLTVV.

There are a few counts of this clone. The chain has TRBV6-5 and TRBJ1-2; D is uncertain. Germline-derived CDR1 and CDR2 are MNHEY and SVGAGI. CDR3 length: 13 amino acids. The V end lost 2 bases, the J end lost 5 bases, and 9 bases lay between the germline ends. Written as DNA, the CDR3 is TGTGCCAGCAGTTACGGACGGAATTATGGCTACACCTTC. Translating it yields CASSYGRNYGYTF.

The V and J genes are TRBV24-1 and TRBJ2-3, with 10 bases that match TRBD1. Germline CDR1 and CDR2: KGHDR and SFDVKD. The CDR3 extends over 16 amino acids. V dropped 6 bases and J dropped 3; count of bases not matched to a gene: 8. This CDR3 reads CATSNSGTGDTDTQYF. The CDR3 DNA reads TGTGCCACCAGTAACTCCGGGACAGGGGATACAGATACGCAGTATTTT.

The V and J genes are TRBV18 and TRBJ1-4, with a weak D call TRBD1 (5 bases). CDR1 KGHSH and CDR2 LQKENI come from the germline V gene. V lost 4 bases to trimming and J lost 5 bases, with 11 bases between them. There are 14 residues in the CDR3. The CDR3 spells CASSLRQKNEKLFF. The CDR3 DNA reads TGTGCCAGCTCACTTAGACAGAAGAATGAAAAACTGTTTTTT.

This clone was seen a single time. The V and J genes are TRBV27 and TRBJ1-5; D gene uncertain. Trimming stripped 0 bases from V and 1 base from J, with 10 bases between. Germline CDR1 is MNHEY and CDR2 is SMNVEV (reference sequence). This CDR3 has 16 residues. This CDR3 is CASSLSSRVSNQPQHF. The CDR3 DNA follows: TGTGCCAGCAGTTTATCATCCCGGGTAAGCAATCAGCCCCAGCATTTT.

This chain connects TRBV10-3 to TRBJ2-3; 13 bases map to TRBD2. Germline V gene lookup returns CDR1 ENHRY and CDR2 SYGVKD. Trimming at V came to 4 bases and at J to 4 bases, leaving 5 bases not matched to a gene. The CDR3 spans 16 residues. The CDR3 coding sequence is TGTGCCATCAGTGGGACTAGCGGGGGCACTCCAGATACGCAGTATTTT. This sequence encodes CAISGTSGGTPDTQYF.

J is TRBJ1-3 and V is TRBV28; D not certain. From germline, CDR1 is MDHEN and CDR2 SYDVKM. CDR3 length: 17 residues. Trimming left V 4 bases short and J 0 bases short, with 16 bases between. The CDR3 protein is CASSSSSTIYSGNTIYF. Written as DNA, the CDR3 is TGTGCCAGCAGTTCAAGTAGCACTATTTACTCTGGAAACACCATATATTTT.

J is TRBJ2-5 and V is TRBV9; 10 bases agree with TRBD1. Germline trimming cut 1 base from V and 4 bases from J; bases unmatched to any gene: 7. The germline V gene encodes CDR1 SGDLS and CDR2 YYNGEE. CDR3 length equals 16 residues. CDR3 nucleotide sequence: TGTGCCAGCAGCGTACAGACAGGGGGCGGCGGAGAGACCCAGTACTTC. Translation: CASSVQTGGGGETQYF. The variable domain in full, completed from reference TRBV9 and TRBJ2-5, reads DSGVTQTPKHLITATGQRVTLRCSPRSGDLSVYWYQQSLDQGLQFLIQYYNGEERAKGNILERFSAQQFPDLHSELNLSSLELGDSALYFCASSVQTGGGGETQYFGPGTRLLVL.

V and J are TRBV6-5 and TRBJ2-1, with D perhaps matching TRBD1 or TRBD2 (7 bases each). Germline assignment: CDR1 MNHEY and CDR2 SVGAGI. V was cut by 7 bases and J by 15 bases, with 19 bases left in between. This CDR3 contains 12 residues. The CDR3 region is CASNLRGGRLFF. The DNA of the CDR3 is TGTGCCAGCAATCTCAGGGGGGGGAGGTTGTTCTTC.

The gene calls are TRBV7-2 and TRBJ2-7, with TRBD2 matching 7 bases. Germline lookup yields CDR1 SGHTA and CDR2 FQGNSA. CDR3 size: 14 residues. The J segment lost 7 bases and the V segment lost 1 base, leaving 7 bases of the junction unmatched. CDR3 protein: CASSLDYQREEQYF. The DNA for the CDR3 is TGTGCCAGCAGCTTAGATTACCAGCGGGAAGAGCAGTACTTC.

This chain uses TRBV18 with TRBJ1-2; TRBD1 matches 7 bases. CDR1 is KGHSH, CDR2 LQKENI, per germline. The CDR3 runs 15 residues. The junction had 5 bases not matched to a gene; V was cut back by 3 bases and J by 1 base. CDR3 in amino acids: CASSPPTGVNYGYTF. The CDR3 bases are TGTGCCAGCTCACCGCCAACAGGGGTTAACTATGGCTACACCTTC.

The rearrangement uses TRBV5-1 and TRBJ2-5, with 9 bases lining up with TRBD1. The ends lost 3 bases at V and 4 bases at J; junction bases unmatched: 1. This CDR3 is 13 amino acids long. Germline V gives CDR1 SGHRS, CDR2 YFSETQ. The CDR3 DNA reads as TGCGCCAGCAGCTCGACAGGGGGAGAGACCCAGTACTTC. It codes for CASSSTGGETQYF.

The chain recombines TRBV5-6 with TRBJ2-7; tentative D call: TRBD2 (5 bases). This CDR3 comprises 15 residues. V was trimmed by 4 bases and J by 2 bases, leaving 16 bases between them. Germline V CDR1 and CDR2: SGHDT, YYEEEE. CDR3 region: CASSPGLLKAYEQYF. The CDR3 DNA follows: TGTGCCAGCAGCCCCGGACTGCTAAAGGCCTACGAGCAGTACTTC.

The rearrangement joins TRBV28 to TRBJ1-4; D ambiguous. Germline CDR1 MDHEN, CDR2 SYDVKM. Trimming pared 5 bases from V and 3 bases from J, leaving 4 bases between. The CDR3 covers 12 residues. The chain's CDR3 is CASSIANEKLFF. CDR3 nucleotide sequence: TGTGCCAGCAGTATAGCTAATGAAAAACTGTTTTTT.

The chain joins TRBV5-4 to TRBJ1-4; maybe TRBD1 (6 bases). Trimming stripped 0 bases from V and 6 bases from J, with 9 bases between. Germline V gene data show CDR1 as SGHNT and CDR2 as YYREEE (reference sequence). The CDR3 runs to 14 residues. The CDR3 sequence: CASSLDRVDEKLFF. The CDR3 region has the DNA TGTGCCAGCAGCTTGGACAGGGTGGATGAAAAACTGTTTTTT.

V and J are TRBV24-1 and TRBJ2-1; the D gene is possibly TRBD1 (5 bases). CDR3 length: 15 amino acids. V lost 6 bases to trimming and J lost 4 bases, with 15 bases between them. CDR1 is KGHDR, CDR2 SFDVKD, per germline. The DNA of the CDR3 is TGTGCCACCAGTTCTGCTGGGGCGAGATACAATGAGCAGTTCTTC. Translating gives CATSSAGARYNEQFF.

The chain combines TRBV5-1 with TRBJ2-5; 10 bases map to TRBD2. Germline CDR1 and CDR2: SGHRS and YFSETQ. V was clipped by 0 bases and J by 3 bases; unmatched bases: 14. This CDR3 is 19 amino acids long. The CDR3 protein is CASSLGGRAGGAPKETQYF. CDR3 DNA sequence: TGCGCCAGCAGCTTGGGAGGTCGAGCGGGGGGGGCACCCAAAGAGACCCAGTACTTC. Full variable domain (rest looked up from reference TRBV5-1 and TRBJ2-5): KAGVTQTPRYLIKTRGQQVTLSCSPISGHRSVSWYQQTPGQGLQFLFEYFSETQRNKGNFPGRFSGRQFSNSRSEMNVSTLELGDSALYLCASSLGGRAGGAPKETQYFGPGTRLLVL.

This clone was found a few times. The rearrangement links TRBV9 to TRBJ1-5; D not resolved. Germline CDR1 reads SGDLS; CDR2 reads YYNGEE. The CDR3 covers 14 residues. The V and J ends lost 0 bases and 3 bases respectively, with 7 bases between them. CDR3 bases: TGTGCCAGCAGCGTAGGCACAATCAATCAGCCCCAGCATTTT. Translated, it gives CASSVGTINQPQHF.

The chain recombines TRBV4-3 with TRBJ2-2, with TRBD2 as a possible D gene (5 bases). CDR3 length equals 14 residues. Germline V gene data show CDR1 as LGHNA and CDR2 as YSLEER. Trimming shortened V by 5 bases and J by 6 bases, and 13 bases separated the two germline ends. The CDR3 spells CASSEGWGPGELFF. The CDR3 coding sequence is TGCGCCAGCAGCGAGGGTTGGGGTCCCGGGGAGCTGTTTTTT.

The chain joins TRBV3-1 (or the pseudogene TRBV3-2) to TRBJ2-7, with 8 bases lining up with TRBD1. The CDR3 has 17 amino acids. Germline CDR1 reads LGHDT; CDR2 reads YNNKEL (reference sequence). V shed 3 bases and J 1 base; nucleotides not matched to a gene: 11. CDR3: CASSQVDRGARSYEQYF. CDR3 nucleotides: TGTGCCAGCAGCCAGGTTGACAGGGGCGCTCGTTCCTACGAGCAGTACTTC.

The rearrangement links TRBV6-2 or TRBV6-3 to TRBJ1-4, with 7 bases matching TRBD1. Per germline, CDR1 MNHEY and CDR2 SVGEGT. This CDR3 has 15 amino acids. J gave up 0 bases and V 5 bases, and 3 bases lay outside the gene matches. The CDR3 loop is CASSRQGATNEKLFF. CDR3 sequence (DNA): TGTGCCAGCAGTCGCCAGGGGGCAACTAATGAAAAACTGTTTTTT.

The DNA of the CDR3 is TGTGCCAGCAGCTCGGGGGGCCCTACGCAGTATTTT. It yields the protein CASSSGGPTQYF. The chain joins TRBV6-2 or TRBV6-3 to TRBJ2-3; D might be TRBD2 (7 bases). Germline lookup yields CDR1 MNHEY and CDR2 SVGEGT. The CDR3 runs to 12 residues. Trimming left V 6 bases short and J 8 bases short, with 12 bases between.

The gene calls are TRBV6-5 and TRBJ1-1; D may be TRBD1 (6 bases). CDR1 and CDR2 from the germline V gene are MNHEY and SVGAGI. Trimming cost V 1 base and J 3 bases, with 12 bases left between them. The CDR3 has 15 residues. The CDR3 DNA sequence: TGTGCCAGCAGTTACTTCGGGGGCACGGACACTGAAGCTTTCTTT. Translation: CASSYFGGTDTEAFF.